Here is one T cell receptor (beta chain) with its context. Its matching antigen is unknown. This specimen comes from a study of shared clonotypes between healthy human individuals. Regarding the study as a whole: Generally, estimated richness proved larger in naive subsets than it did in memory subsets. Clonotypes shared by all four donors outscored non-shared clonotypes in generation probability.

The table came from immunoSEQ multiplex PCR; TCRdb's copy has only in-frame clones and leaves some out. The data contain about 690,000 clones, 90% of them seen just once; the ten biggest clones take up 30% to 40%. Germline CDR1 LGHNA, CDR2 YSLEER. The CDR3 is 16 amino acids. V lost 5 bases and J 0 bases, leaving 14 bases between the germline ends. Donation came from healthy HIV-negative adults that had no recent acute infections or vaccinations. Combining CD45RO+ cells with CCR7-negative CD45RA+ TemRA cells gave CD8 memory. The clonotype was recovered from a young man in good health. Some clones in this sample may be carry-over from other donors' samples. Source material: memory CD8+ T cells from PBMCs. Noted subset: CD45RO+ cells pooled with CCR7-negative TemRA cells. The V call is TRBV4-3, the J call TRBJ2-4, with a tentative D call TRBD1 (5 bases). CDR3 protein: CASSIRQRLAKNIQYF. The CDR3 nucleotides read TGCGCCAGCAGCATCAGACAGCGATTAGCCAAAAACATTCAGTACTTC.